This record covers a single TCR beta chain. The record originates from a study of blood T cell repertoires in COVID-19. Study-wide context: The study drew acute and convalescent COVID-19 samples from the United States, Italy and Spain.

Per the germline V gene, CDR1 is DFQATT and CDR2 is SNEGSKA (reference sequence). This CDR3 contains 11 residues. V shed 3 bases and J shed 2 bases, with 4 bases lying between them. Assay used: immunoSEQ multiplex PCR; TCRdb lists only in-frame clones, some missing. Here the sample spans fewer than 350,000 clones, around nine tenths being singletons. The V and J genes are TRBV20-1 and TRBJ1-1; no reliable D call. The sample consisted of PBMCs or T cells enriched from blood (not recorded which). This TCR was sampled from a man aged 60 to 69 who had recovered from COVID-19. The CDR3 loop reads CSASVNTEAFF. DNA for the CDR3: TGCAGTGCTAGCGTTAACACTGAAGCTTTCTTT.